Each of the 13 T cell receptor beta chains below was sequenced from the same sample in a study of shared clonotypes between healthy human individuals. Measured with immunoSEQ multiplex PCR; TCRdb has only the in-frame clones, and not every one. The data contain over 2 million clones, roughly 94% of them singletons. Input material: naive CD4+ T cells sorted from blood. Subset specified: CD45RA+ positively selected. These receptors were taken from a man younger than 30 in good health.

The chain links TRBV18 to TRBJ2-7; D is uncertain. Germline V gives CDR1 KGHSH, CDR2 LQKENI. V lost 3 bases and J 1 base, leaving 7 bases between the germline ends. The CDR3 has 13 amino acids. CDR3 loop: CASSPGKSYEQYF. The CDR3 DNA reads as TGTGCCAGCTCACCCGGCAAGTCCTACGAGCAGTACTTC.

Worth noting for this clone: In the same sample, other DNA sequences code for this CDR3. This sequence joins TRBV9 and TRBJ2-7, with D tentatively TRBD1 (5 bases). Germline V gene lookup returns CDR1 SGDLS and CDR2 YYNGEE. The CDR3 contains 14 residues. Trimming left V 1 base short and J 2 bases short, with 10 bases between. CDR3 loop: CASSVRDSTYEQYF. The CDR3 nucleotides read TGTGCCAGCAGCGTAAGAGACAGCACCTACGAGCAGTACTTC.

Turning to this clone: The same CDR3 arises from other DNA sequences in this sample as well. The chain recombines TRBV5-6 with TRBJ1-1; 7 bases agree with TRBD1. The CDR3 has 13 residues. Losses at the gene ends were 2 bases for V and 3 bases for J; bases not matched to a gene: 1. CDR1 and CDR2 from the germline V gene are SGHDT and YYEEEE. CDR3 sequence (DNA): TGTGCCAGCAGCTTTGACAGGGACACTGAAGCTTTCTTT. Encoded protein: CASSFDRDTEAFF.

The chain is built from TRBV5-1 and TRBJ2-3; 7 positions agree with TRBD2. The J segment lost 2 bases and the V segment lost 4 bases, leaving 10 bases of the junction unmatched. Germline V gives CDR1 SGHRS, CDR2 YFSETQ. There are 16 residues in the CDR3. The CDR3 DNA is TGCGCCAGCAGCCCGGGAGGAGCGGGGCTCACAGATACGCAGTATTTT. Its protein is CASSPGGAGLTDTQYF.

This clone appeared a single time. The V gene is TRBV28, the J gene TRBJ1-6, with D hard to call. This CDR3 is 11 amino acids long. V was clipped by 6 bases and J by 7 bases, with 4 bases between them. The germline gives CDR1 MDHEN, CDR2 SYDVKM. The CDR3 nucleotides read TGTGCCAGCAGAACCAATTCACCCCTCCACTTT. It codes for CASRTNSPLHF.

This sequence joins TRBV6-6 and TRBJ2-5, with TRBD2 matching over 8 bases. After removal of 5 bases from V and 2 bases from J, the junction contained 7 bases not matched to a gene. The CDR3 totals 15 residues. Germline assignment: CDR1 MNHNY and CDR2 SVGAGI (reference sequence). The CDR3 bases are TGTGCCAGCAGTAACCATCGACTAGCGCAAGAGACCCAGTACTTC. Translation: CASSNHRLAQETQYF.

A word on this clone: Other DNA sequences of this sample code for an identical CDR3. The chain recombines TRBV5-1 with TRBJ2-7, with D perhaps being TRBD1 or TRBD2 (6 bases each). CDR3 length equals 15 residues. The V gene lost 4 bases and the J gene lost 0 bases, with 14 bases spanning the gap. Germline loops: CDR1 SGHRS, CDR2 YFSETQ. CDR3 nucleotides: TGCGCCAGCAGCCTGGGGGGCACGAGCTCCTACGAGCAGTACTTC. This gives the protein CASSLGGTSSYEQYF.

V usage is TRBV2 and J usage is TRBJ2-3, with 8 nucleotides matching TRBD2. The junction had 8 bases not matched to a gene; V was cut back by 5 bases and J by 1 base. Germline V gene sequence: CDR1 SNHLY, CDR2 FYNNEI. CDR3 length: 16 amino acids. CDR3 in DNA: TGTGCCAGCAGTCGGGAGGGACTGGGGGGCACAGATACGCAGTATTTT. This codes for CASSREGLGGTDTQYF. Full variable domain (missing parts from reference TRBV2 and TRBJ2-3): EPEVTQTPSHQVTQMGQEVILRCVPISNHLYFYWYRQILGQKVEFLVSFYNNEISEKSEIFDDQFSVERPDGSNFTLKIRSTKLEDSAMYFCASSREGLGGTDTQYFGPGTRLTVL.

The CDR3 nucleotides are TGCGCCAGCAGTCCTCAGCGGACCGCGAACACCGGGGAGCTGTTTTTT. Residues: CASSPQRTANTGELFF. This sequence joins TRBV4-3 and TRBJ2-2, with D perhaps TRBD2 (5 bases). V was shortened by 6 bases and J by 0 bases, with 14 bases between the two germline ends. Per germline, CDR1 LGHNA and CDR2 YSLEER. CDR3 length: 16 residues.

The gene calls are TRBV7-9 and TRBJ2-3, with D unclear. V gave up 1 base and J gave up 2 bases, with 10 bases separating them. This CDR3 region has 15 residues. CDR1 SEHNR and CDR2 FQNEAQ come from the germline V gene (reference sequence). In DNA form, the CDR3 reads TGTGCCAGCAGCTTAGTACTCTCGTACACAGATACGCAGTATTTT. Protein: CASSLVLSYTDTQYF.

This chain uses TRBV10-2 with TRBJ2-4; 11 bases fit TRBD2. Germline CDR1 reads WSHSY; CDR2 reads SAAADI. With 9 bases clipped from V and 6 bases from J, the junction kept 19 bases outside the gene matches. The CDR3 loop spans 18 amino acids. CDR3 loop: CASTRPSGRSERGNIQYF. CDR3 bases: TGCGCCAGTACCCGACCTAGCGGGAGGTCCGAGCGAGGAAACATTCAGTACTTC.

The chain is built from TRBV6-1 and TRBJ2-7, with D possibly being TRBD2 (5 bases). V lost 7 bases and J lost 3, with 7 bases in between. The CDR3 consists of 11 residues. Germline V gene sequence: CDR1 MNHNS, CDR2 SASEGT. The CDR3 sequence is CASTDYYEQYF. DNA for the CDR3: TGTGCCAGCACCGACTACTACGAGCAGTACTTC.

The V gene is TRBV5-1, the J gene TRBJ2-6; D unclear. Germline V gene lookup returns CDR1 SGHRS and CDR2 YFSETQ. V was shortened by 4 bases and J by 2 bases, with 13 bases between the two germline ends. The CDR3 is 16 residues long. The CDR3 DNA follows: TGCGCCAGCAGCGCTTTATATGGGGCTGGGGCCAACGTCCTGACTTTC. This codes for CASSALYGAGANVLTF.